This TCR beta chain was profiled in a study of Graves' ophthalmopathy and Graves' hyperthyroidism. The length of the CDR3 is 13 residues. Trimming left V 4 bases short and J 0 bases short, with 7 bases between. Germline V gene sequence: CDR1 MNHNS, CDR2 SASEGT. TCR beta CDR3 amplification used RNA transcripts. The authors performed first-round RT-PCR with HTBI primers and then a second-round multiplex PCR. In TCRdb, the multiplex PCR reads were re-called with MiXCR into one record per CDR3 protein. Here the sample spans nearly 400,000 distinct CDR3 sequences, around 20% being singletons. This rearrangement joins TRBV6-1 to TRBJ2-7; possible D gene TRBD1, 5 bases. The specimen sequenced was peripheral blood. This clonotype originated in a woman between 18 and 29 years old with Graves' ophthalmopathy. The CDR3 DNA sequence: TGTGCCAGCAGTGCACAGGTCTCCTACGAGCAGTACTTC. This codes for CASSAQVSYEQYF.